Below are 31 T cell receptor beta chains sequenced from a single sample in a study of CD8 T cells in Susac syndrome. After extraction with the RNeasy kit, roughly 0.45 to 1 ug of the RNA was reverse transcribed using random hexamers. TCRdb processed the immunoSEQ multiplex PCR reads anew with MiXCR; each CDR3 protein has one entry. This table holds more than 200,000 distinct CDR3 sequences, 92% found once. The sequenced sample consisted of CD8+ T cells from PBMCs. Receptor source: a human donor with multiple sclerosis.

J is TRBJ2-7 and V is TRBV2; tentatively, D is TRBD1 (5 bases). CDR1 SNHLY and CDR2 FYNNEI come from the germline V gene. CDR3 length: 17 amino acids. Trimming removed 2 bases at V and 3 bases at J, with 20 bases between. CDR3 amino acids: CASSEPAQAPSLYEQYF. The CDR3 DNA sequence: TGTGCCAGCAGTGAACCCGCACAGGCCCCGAGCCTCTACGAGCAGTACTTC.

The J gene is TRBJ1-1, the V gene TRBV11-1; no reliable D call. Deletions cut 2 bases from V and 8 bases from J, with 9 bases between. The CDR3 covers 12 residues. The germline CDR1 and CDR2 sequences are SGHAT and FQDESV (reference sequence). CDR3 in amino acids: CASSLRVGEAFF. DNA for the CDR3: TGTGCCAGCAGCTTAAGGGTAGGAGAAGCTTTCTTT.

The chain carries TRBV7-2 and TRBJ2-5; 10 bases agree with TRBD2. V lost 6 bases and J lost 5; bases outside the gene matches: 9. CDR1 and CDR2 from the germline V gene are SGHTA and FQGNSA. The CDR3 runs 15 residues. Here the CDR3 reads CASRLIAGGDETQYF. The DNA of the CDR3 is TGTGCCAGCAGGTTGATAGCGGGAGGTGACGAGACCCAGTACTTC. The full variable domain, its missing parts supplied by reference TRBV7-2 and TRBJ2-5, is GAGVSQSPSNKVTEKGKDVELRCDPISGHTALYWYRQSLGQGLEFLIYFQGNSAPDKSGLPSDRFSAERTGGSVSTLTIQRTQQEDSAVYLCASRLIAGGDETQYFGPGTRLLVL.

The CDR3 coding sequence is TGCGCCAGCAGCTCTCCCGGACTAGGCTTCTACGAGCAGTACTTC. Translated: CASSSPGLGFYEQYF. The chain uses TRBV4-1 and TRBJ2-7; 7 bases are shared with TRBD2. Germline V lookup: CDR1 MGHRA, CDR2 YSYEKL. Losses at the gene ends were 5 bases for V and 3 bases for J; bases not matched to a gene: 10. This CDR3 is 15 amino acids long.

This chain connects TRBV2 to TRBJ1-1, with a weak D call TRBD1 (5 bases). The CDR3 has 15 amino acids. The germline V and J ends were trimmed by 1 base and 3 bases, with 12 bases remaining between them. Germline CDR1 reads SNHLY; CDR2 reads FYNNEI. The CDR3 region has the DNA TGTGCCAGCAGTGAAGGCGGGGCGGGGGACACTGAAGCTTTCTTT. Protein product: CASSEGGAGDTEAFF.

This chain connects TRBV29-1 to TRBJ2-7; 12 positions match TRBD1. Trimming at V came to 4 bases and at J to 0 bases, leaving 1 base not matched to a gene. Per the germline V gene, CDR1 is SQVTM and CDR2 is ANQGSEA. The CDR3 has 14 residues. CDR3 loop: CSVVGQGASYEQYF. CDR3 DNA sequence: TGCAGCGTTGTGGGACAGGGGGCCTCCTACGAGCAGTACTTC.

The gene calls are TRBV18 and TRBJ1-1; D call uncertain. Trimming shortened V by 4 bases and J by 0 bases, and 6 bases separated the two germline ends. CDR3 length: 13 amino acids. Germline V CDR1 and CDR2: KGHSH, LQKENI. In nucleotides, the CDR3 is TGTGCCAGCTCACTTCGATTGAACACTGAAGCTTTCTTT. Its protein is CASSLRLNTEAFF. Full variable domain (outside the CDR3, taken from reference TRBV18 and TRBJ1-1): NAGVMQNPRHLVRRRGQEARLRCSPMKGHSHVYWYRQLPEEGLKFMVYLQKENIIDESGMPKERFSAEFPKEGPSILRIQQVVRGDSAAYFCASSLRLNTEAFFGQGTRLTVV.

V usage is TRBV5-4 and J usage is TRBJ2-1; TRBD2 aligns across 8 bases. The CDR3 length is 13 residues. The ends lost 6 bases at V and 3 bases at J; junction bases unmatched: 2. Germline CDR1 SGHNT, CDR2 YYREEE (reference sequence). Here the CDR3 reads CASNGGDYNEQFF. In DNA form, the CDR3 reads TGTGCCAGCAACGGGGGGGACTACAATGAGCAGTTCTTC. Variable domain in full (rest from reference TRBV5-4 and TRBJ2-1): ETGVTQSPTHLIKTRGQQVTLRCSSQSGHNTVSWYQQALGQGPQFIFQYYREEENGRGNFPPRFSGLQFPNYSSELNVNALELDDSALYLCASNGGDYNEQFFGPGTRLTVL.

The chain employs TRBV12-3 or TRBV12-4 and TRBJ2-7; tentatively, D is TRBD2 (6 bases). CDR3 length: 15 residues. The V end lost 6 bases, the J end lost 6 bases, and 21 bases lay between the germline ends. This CDR3 reads CASSPLLRRESEQYF. In nucleotides, the CDR3 is TGTGCCAGCAGCCCCTTACTGCGCCGGGAGAGCGAGCAGTACTTC.

This chain connects TRBV9 to TRBJ2-7; a weak D match, TRBD1 (5 bases). Looked up from germline, CDR1 is SGDLS and CDR2 is YYNGEE. V shed 0 bases and J shed 7 bases, with 11 bases lying between them. The CDR3 is made up of 13 amino acids. The CDR3 DNA follows: TGTGCCAGCAGCGTAGGGGGCTTTGGGGAGCAGTACTTC. Encoded protein: CASSVGGFGEQYF. The full variable domain, rest sourced from reference TRBV9 and TRBJ2-7, is DSGVTQTPKHLITATGQRVTLRCSPRSGDLSVYWYQQSLDQGLQFLIQYYNGEERAKGNILERFSAQQFPDLHSELNLSSLELGDSALYFCASSVGGFGEQYFGPGTRLTVT.

This clonotype was seen a few times. The rearrangement joins TRBV5-1 to TRBJ2-7; 13 positions match TRBD2. The length of the CDR3 is 16 residues. Germline V CDR1 and CDR2: SGHRS, YFSETQ. V shed 4 bases, J shed 7 bases, and the junction held 11 bases outside the gene matches. The CDR3 DNA sequence: TGCGCCAGCAGCACAGGGACTAGCGGGACGACGGGTGAGCAGTACTTC. It specifies CASSTGTSGTTGEQYF.

The chain uses TRBV5-6 and TRBJ1-1; tentative D call: TRBD1 (5 bases). The CDR3 runs to 17 residues. Per the germline V gene, CDR1 is SGHDT and CDR2 is YYEEEE. Trimming removed 4 bases from V and 2 bases from J, with 21 bases in between. The CDR3 here is CASSLDTTHPSNTEAFF. CDR3 DNA sequence: TGTGCCAGCAGCCTGGACACCACCCATCCATCAAACACTGAAGCTTTCTTT.

The rearrangement uses TRBV24-1 and TRBJ2-2; D may be TRBD2 (6 bases). The germline V gene encodes CDR1 KGHDR and CDR2 SFDVKD. The CDR3 totals 15 residues. V dropped 6 bases and J dropped 6 bases, with 16 bases sitting between them. This CDR3 reads CATSPGAPGSGELFF. CDR3 nucleotide sequence: TGTGCCACCAGTCCGGGAGCCCCGGGCTCCGGGGAGCTGTTTTTT.

This clonotype has just one count. The chain has TRBV7-9 and TRBJ2-1, with no clear D. This CDR3 region has 15 residues. Trimming cost V 0 bases and J 0 bases, with 6 bases left between them. Germline lookup yields CDR1 SEHNR and CDR2 FQNEAQ (reference sequence). The CDR3 region has the DNA TGTGCCAGCAGCTTAGCACGACCCTCCTACAATGAGCAGTTCTTC. Translated, it gives CASSLARPSYNEQFF.

The CDR3 DNA reads as TGTGCCAGCAGCCCACAAGACAGGGGGGAACAAGCTTTCTTT. This translates into CASSPQDRGEQAFF. V is TRBV7-6 and J is TRBJ1-1, with 9 positions matching TRBD1. CDR3 length: 14 residues. The germline V gene encodes CDR1 SGHVS and CDR2 FNYEAQ. V shed 5 bases and J 9 bases; nucleotides not matched to a gene: 10.

CDR3 in DNA: TGTGCCACCAGCCCCCCCGAAGGACGGACATCTATGGGCTACACCTTC. Amino acids: CATSPPEGRTSMGYTF. The chain is built from TRBV15 and TRBJ1-2, with D maybe TRBD1 (5 bases). The CDR3 has 16 residues. The germline gives CDR1 LNHNV, CDR2 YYDKDF (reference sequence). Between the trimmed V and J ends, which lost 5 bases and 8 bases, there was a span of 24 bases. The complete variable domain, with remaining parts taken from reference TRBV15 and TRBJ1-2, reads DAMVIQNPRYQVTQFGKPVTLSCSQTLNHNVMYWYQQKSSQAPKLLFHYYDKDFNNEADTPDNFQSRRPNTSFCFLDIRSPGLGDTAMYLCATSPPEGRTSMGYTFGSGTRLTVV.

The genes are TRBV30 and TRBJ2-3, with D perhaps given as TRBD1 or TRBD2 (5 bases each). CDR1 is GTSNPN, CDR2 SVGIG, per germline (reference sequence). The CDR3 runs 12 residues. Trimming pared 3 bases from V and 4 bases from J, leaving 8 bases between. The CDR3 loop is CAWSGDADTQYF. CDR3 DNA sequence: TGTGCCTGGAGCGGGGACGCAGATACGCAGTATTTT.

This chain uses TRBV30 with TRBJ2-2; 10 positions agree with TRBD2. This CDR3 has 16 residues. Germline V gene data show CDR1 as GTSNPN and CDR2 as SVGIG (reference sequence). V lost 2 bases and J lost 3; bases outside the gene matches: 6. The CDR3 protein is CAWSWLAGVDTGELFF. The CDR3 nucleotides are TGTGCCTGGAGTTGGCTAGCGGGAGTCGACACCGGGGAGCTGTTTTTT.

This chain links TRBV12-3 or TRBV12-4 with TRBJ1-2; weak D call: TRBD1 (6 bases). Trimming shortened V by 7 bases and J by 6 bases, and 21 bases separated the two germline ends. The CDR3 totals 15 residues. The CDR3 region is CASTPRGGRKDGYTF. CDR3 in DNA: TGTGCCAGCACCCCCAGGGGAGGAAGGAAAGATGGCTACACCTTC.

J is TRBJ1-1 and V is TRBV9; 7 bases align to TRBD1. The V segment lost 2 bases and the J segment 6 bases; nucleotides outside the gene matches: 7. The CDR3 totals 14 residues. Germline V gene lookup returns CDR1 SGDLS and CDR2 YYNGEE. This CDR3 is CASSVTGAGSEAFF. CDR3 sequence (DNA): TGTGCCAGCAGCGTCACAGGGGCCGGGTCTGAAGCTTTCTTT.

The genes are TRBV5-6 and TRBJ2-3; D unresolved. CDR1 is SGHDT, CDR2 YYEEEE, per germline. CDR3 size: 12 residues. The germline V and J ends were trimmed by 4 bases and 6 bases, with 9 bases remaining between them. The CDR3 DNA follows: TGTGCCAGCAGCCAAATGATCGATACGCAGTATTTT. Translating gives CASSQMIDTQYF.

The chain employs TRBV12-3 or TRBV12-4 and TRBJ2-7, with D unclear. The CDR3 extends over 13 amino acids. V was trimmed by 3 bases and J by 1 base, leaving 7 bases between them. DNA for the CDR3: TGTGCCAGCAGTTTGGCCCGTTCCTACGAGCAGTACTTC. Its translation is CASSLARSYEQYF.

The chain is built from TRBV4-1 and TRBJ1-1, with 7 bases lining up with TRBD1. Losses at the gene ends were 10 bases for V and 1 base for J; bases not matched to a gene: 3. This CDR3 is 12 amino acids long. Germline V gives CDR1 MGHRA, CDR2 YSYEKL. CDR3 protein: CATGQANTEAFF. The CDR3 DNA is TGCGCCACCGGACAGGCGAACACTGAAGCTTTCTTT.

The V call is TRBV3-1, the J call TRBJ2-7, with a tentative D call TRBD1 (6 bases). V lost 7 bases, J lost 5 bases, and 15 bases lay in between. The CDR3 is 13 residues long. Germline V lookup: CDR1 LGHDT, CDR2 YNNKEL (reference sequence). DNA of the CDR3: TGTGCCAGCATACGGGCAGGGGCACACGAGCAGTACTTC. Encoded protein: CASIRAGAHEQYF.

The rearrangement links TRBV6-5 to TRBJ2-7, with 10 bases aligning to TRBD2. Trimming removed 6 bases from V and 2 bases from J; junction bases left unmatched: 7. There are 15 residues in the CDR3. Germline V gene sequence: CDR1 MNHEY, CDR2 SVGAGI. The CDR3 DNA sequence: TGTGCCAGCAGCCTAGCGGGAGACCCCACCTACGAGCAGTACTTC. Translated, it gives CASSLAGDPTYEQYF.

The chain is built from TRBV2 and TRBJ2-7, with D possibly TRBD1 on 6 matching bases. V lost 2 bases to trimming and J lost 3 bases, with 14 bases between them. Per the germline V gene, CDR1 is SNHLY and CDR2 is FYNNEI. The CDR3 spans 15 residues. The CDR3 DNA reads as TGTGCCAGCAGTGAAACGCGGGTACAGGGCTACGAGCAGTACTTC. This sequence encodes CASSETRVQGYEQYF.

V usage is TRBV5-6 and J usage is TRBJ1-1; TRBD1 matches at 7 bases. V trimming: 0 bases; J trimming: 1 base; junction bases outside the gene matches: 6. Germline lookup yields CDR1 SGHDT and CDR2 YYEEEE. This CDR3 contains 16 residues. The CDR3 protein is CASSLVPGQPNTEAFF. The CDR3 nucleotides read TGTGCCAGCAGCTTGGTGCCGGGACAGCCGAACACTGAAGCTTTCTTT.

In its sample, this clonotype was seen once. The chain has TRBV9 and TRBJ2-7; D tentatively fits TRBD1 or TRBD2 (5 bases each). The V end lost 0 bases, the J end lost 2 bases, and 9 bases lay between the germline ends. Germline CDR1 SGDLS, CDR2 YYNGEE. The CDR3 has 14 amino acids. The chain's CDR3 is CASSVGGMAYEQYF. CDR3 sequence (DNA): TGTGCCAGCAGCGTAGGGGGGATGGCCTACGAGCAGTACTTC.

The CDR3 bases are TGCGCCAGCAGCCAAGAGAGGGACACCTACTACGAGCAGTACTTC. Residues: CASSQERDTYYEQYF. The rearrangement uses TRBV4-3 and TRBJ2-7; D is possibly TRBD1 (6 bases). The V end was cut by 0 bases, the J end by 3 bases, with 12 bases between. The V gene's germline CDR1 is LGHNA and CDR2 YSLEER. This CDR3 is built from 15 residues.

CDR3: CASSWGPYNEQFF. CDR3 coding DNA: TGTGCCAGCAGCTGGGGACCCTACAATGAGCAGTTCTTC. The chain links TRBV5-6 to TRBJ2-1; D assignment may be TRBD1 or TRBD2 (5 bases each). This CDR3 region has 13 residues. The ends were cut back, 3 bases at V and 2 bases at J, with 6 bases in the middle. Germline V gene sequence: CDR1 SGHDT, CDR2 YYEEEE.

This rearrangement joins TRBV24-1 to TRBJ2-1; D perhaps matches TRBD2 (7 bases). V was shortened by 5 bases and J by 7 bases, with 17 bases between the two germline ends. The length of the CDR3 is 15 residues. CDR1 is KGHDR, CDR2 SFDVKD, per germline. The CDR3 loop reads CATSGGPWGGNEQFF. DNA of the CDR3: TGTGCCACCAGTGGGGGGCCGTGGGGGGGGAATGAGCAGTTCTTC.